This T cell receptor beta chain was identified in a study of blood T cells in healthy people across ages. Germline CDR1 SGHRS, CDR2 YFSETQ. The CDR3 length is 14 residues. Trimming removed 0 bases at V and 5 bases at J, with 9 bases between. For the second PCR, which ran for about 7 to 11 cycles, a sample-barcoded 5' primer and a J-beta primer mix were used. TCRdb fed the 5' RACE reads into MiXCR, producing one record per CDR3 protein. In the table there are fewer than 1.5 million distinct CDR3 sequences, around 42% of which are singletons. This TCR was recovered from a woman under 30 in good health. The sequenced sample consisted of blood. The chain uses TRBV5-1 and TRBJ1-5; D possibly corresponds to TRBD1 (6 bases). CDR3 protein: CASSLGWGHQPQHF. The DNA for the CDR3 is TGCGCCAGCAGCTTGGGTTGGGGGCATCAGCCCCAGCATTTT.